This T cell receptor beta chain was found in a study of T cell responses to AZD1222 COVID-19 vaccine listed by TCRdb under 2021. General notes on the study: AZD1222 recipients with second doses at about 4 weeks or about 12 weeks were pooled, because spike-specific TCR depth and breadth did not differ between schedules. Trial participants were enrolled by age into subgroups of 18-55, 56-69 and 70-plus years, and around 140, 26 and 57 TCR-sequenced participants, respectively, were included in these subgroups. A total of approximately 250 trial participants underwent TCR sequencing, of whom 200 to 220 had received two doses of AZD1222 and around 25 had received two doses of the MenACWY control vaccine. General findings and caveats noted by the study authors: Conclusions about previously exposed vaccinees were limited because only 6 or 7 AZD1222 recipients were SARS-CoV-2 seropositive at baseline. Reportedly, almost half of the unique spike-specific TCRs recognized epitopes lying outside the regions that are mutated in the B.1.351 and B.1.1.7 variants. After two AZD1222 doses, spike-specific TCR breadth and depth were significantly higher than at day 0 and than in MenACWY recipients. Because no day 14 peak-response samples were available, repertoires were characterized only after the peak T cell response. The whole spike protein was spanned by vaccine-associated CD4 TCRs, and dominant responses were seen in regions 160-218 and 743-854. Most participants were white British and females outnumbered males, and the authors suggested that clonal diversity may have been underestimated. The 56-69-year group was small, and its depth increase did not reach significance, likely because of low power.

The CDR3 regions of human TCRbeta chains were analyzed by immunosequencing. Regarding the original processing steps: Repertoire TCRs were checked for matches against a reference library of SARS-CoV-2-specific TCRs that had been generated using the MIRA antigen-specificity platform. Breadth was defined as the fraction of unique TCRs that were SARS-CoV-2-associated. Depth was defined as the fraction of total T cells that were SARS-CoV-2-associated. Using the MIRA data, each spike-specific TCR was mapped to the spike region that the TCR reacts to and placed in a CD4 or CD8 class. Log10-transformed breadth and depth values were compared by one-way ANOVA with Sidak's multiple comparisons tests. Entries here come from immuneACCESS through TCRdb and include only in-frame sequences with V and J called. Some clones fail to appear in such tables; in the studies checked, an unresolved V gene covers under half of the shortfall, and the cause of the remainder is unknown. D and trimming come from the DNA, and the V and J calls and clone size come from that table. The table for this sample lists about 56,000 clones; around nine tenths of them were counted only once. About 15% of the sample is in the top ten clones.

The time point label of this sample denotes: baseline before first vaccination. Vaccinee samples came from UK trials COV001 and COV002, including a single-blind randomized controlled phase 2/3 trial of AZD1222 (ChAdOx1 nCoV-19) in healthy adults. For TCRbeta chain sequencing, PBMC samples were collected from trial participants at day 0 and at day 28 after the second dose. The germline V gene provides CDR1 KGHDR and CDR2 SFDVKD. V loses 3 bases of germline sequence and J loses 4 bases, and the interval between the two ends is 6 bases. The CDR3 goes from the cysteine to the phenylalanine over 14 residues. Only CDR3 DNA is held: 42 bases, read in frame from base 1. Of note for this clone: There is no known antigen for this receptor. No much larger clone is present one base from it, and per-base qualities are unavailable.

Recombination connected TRBV24-1 to TRBJ1-6; the D segment cannot be called with confidence. This receptor was taken from an adult in good health. Sequenced here: peripheral blood, sampled on day 0 of AZD1222 vaccination. In nucleotides, the sequence is TGTGCCACCAGTGATGGGTTGTATAATTCACCCCTCCACTTT. It encodes CATSDGLYNSPLHF.